The source of this T cell receptor beta chain is a study of long-term antiretroviral therapy in people with HIV. Regarding the study as a whole: Information on adherence to ART, viral resistance or therapy changes was unavailable.

Comments on this clone: The antigen remains unidentified.

With survey level as its setting, the immunoSEQ assay was v3.0. Using immunoSEQ multiplex PCR, the repertoire was profiled, and TCRdb retains in-frame clones only, with some absent. The sample shows 9,500 to 15,000 clones, 70% to 75% of them seen only once. Germline V CDR1 and CDR2: MNHEY, SMNVEV (reference sequence). The length of the CDR3 is 15 residues. Losses at the gene ends were 5 bases for V and 2 bases for J; bases not matched to a gene: 6. The chain combines TRBV27 with TRBJ2-7, with 10 bases fitting TRBD2. This clonotype was obtained from a man aged 35 to 55 with HIV. Sequenced material: unsorted PBMCs, taken 3 to 3.3 years before starting antiretroviral therapy. CDR3 bases: TGTGCCAGCAGTCTTGCTAGCGGGAGTACCTACGAGCAGTACTTC. Translation: CASSLASGSTYEQYF.